One sample yielded the 5 T cell receptor beta chains listed below, sequenced in a study of blood T cells in healthy people across ages. For the second PCR, which ran for roughly 6 to 11 cycles, a sample-barcoded 5' primer and a J-beta primer mix were used. From the 5' RACE reads, TCRdb called clonotypes with MiXCR, one entry per CDR3 protein. The table shows some 710,000 distinct CDR3 sequences, with about 42% occurring only once. The material sequenced was blood. Every receptor here comes from an elderly man in good health.

Worth noting for this clonotype: This may arise from a read error, as a much more abundant clone is one base away. The chain links TRBV9 to TRBJ2-1, with 7 bases that match TRBD1. CDR1 is SGDLS and CDR2 is YYNGEE in the germline V gene. V dropped 3 bases and J dropped 6; count of bases not matched to a gene: 6. The CDR3 has 14 amino acids. Written as DNA, the CDR3 is TGTGCCAGCAGCGCAGGCAACAGGGGCAATGAGCAGTTCTTC. Translated, it gives CASSAGNRGNEQFF.

The chain links TRBV5-1 to TRBJ2-5; no definite D call. Trimming removed 0 bases from V and 2 bases from J, with 11 bases in between. The CDR3 covers 15 residues. Germline V gene lookup returns CDR1 SGHRS and CDR2 YFSETQ. In DNA, the CDR3 is TGCGCCAGCAGCTTGGTTAGGGCTAGTCAAGAGACCCAGTACTTC. It translates to CASSLVRASQETQYF.

This sequence joins TRBV10-3 and TRBJ2-7; perhaps TRBD1 as D (6 bases). This CDR3 contains 12 residues. CDR1 ENHRY and CDR2 SYGVKD come from the germline V gene. Trimming removed 11 bases at V and 3 bases at J, with 14 bases between. The CDR3: CAVLTGNYEQYF. CDR3 in DNA: TGTGCCGTCCTAACAGGGAACTACGAGCAGTACTTC.

This clonotype has only a few counts. The chain employs TRBV30 and TRBJ2-1; 7 bases line up with TRBD2. Per the germline V gene, CDR1 is GTSNPN and CDR2 is SVGIG (reference sequence). Trimming at V came to 0 bases and at J to 7 bases, leaving 15 bases not matched to a gene. The length of the CDR3 is 17 residues. The CDR3 spells CAWSVWVLGGGGNEQFF. CDR3 nucleotide sequence: TGTGCCTGGAGTGTATGGGTTCTCGGCGGGGGAGGGAATGAGCAGTTCTTC.

CDR3 nucleotide sequence: TGTGCCAGCAGTCCAACTGGAGCGGGAGAGGATACCCAGTACTTC. It encodes CASSPTGAGEDTQYF. The chain has TRBV12-3 or TRBV12-4 and TRBJ2-5; 8 bases line up with TRBD2. CDR3 length: 15 residues. Trimming removed 5 bases from V and 8 bases from J; junction bases left unmatched: 13.